This T cell receptor beta chain appears in the sequencing data of a study of blood T cell repertoires in COVID-19. Sequenced by immunoSEQ multiplex PCR; TCRdb stores in-frame clones only, minus some. The sample consists of a few hundred thousand clones, 75% to 85% of them appearing once. Recruitment covered about two dozen US areas and drew participants whose ages spanned roughly 18 to 100 years. The sequenced sample was PBMCs or T cells enriched from blood (not recorded which). This clonotype was obtained from a woman aged 40 to 55 with acute COVID-19.

The DNA for the CDR3 is TGTGCCAGCTCCCACAGCGGTGAAAAACTGTTTTTT. Translating it yields CASSHSGEKLFF. This sequence joins TRBV12-3 or TRBV12-4 and TRBJ1-4; D unresolved. The CDR3 has 12 residues. V was trimmed by 8 bases and J by 7 bases, leaving 11 bases between them.